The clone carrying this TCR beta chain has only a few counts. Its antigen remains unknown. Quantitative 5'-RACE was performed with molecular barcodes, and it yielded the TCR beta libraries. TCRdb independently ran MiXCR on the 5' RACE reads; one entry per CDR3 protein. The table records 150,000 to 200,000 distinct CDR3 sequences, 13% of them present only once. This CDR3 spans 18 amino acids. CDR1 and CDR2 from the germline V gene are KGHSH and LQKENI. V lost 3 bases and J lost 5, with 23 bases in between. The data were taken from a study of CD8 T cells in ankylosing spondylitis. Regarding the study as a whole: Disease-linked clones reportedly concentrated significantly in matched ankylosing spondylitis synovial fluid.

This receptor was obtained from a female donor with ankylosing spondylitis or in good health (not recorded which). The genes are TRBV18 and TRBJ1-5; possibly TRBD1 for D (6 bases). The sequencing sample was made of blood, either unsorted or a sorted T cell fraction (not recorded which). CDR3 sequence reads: CASSPAMWRQGFDQPQHF. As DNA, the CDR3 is TGTGCCAGCTCACCCGCTATGTGGAGGCAGGGGTTCGATCAGCCCCAGCATTTT.